One TCR beta chain is described in this entry. This clonotype was detected only a few times. Its specific antigen is unknown. No quality values exist for individual bases; no much larger clone is one base distant. TCRdb shows the sequencer as Illumina HiSeq 2500. Quantitative 5'-RACE with molecular barcodes was used to prepare TCR beta libraries. Regarding the original processing steps: Disease-linked TCR variants were identified with a new computational method built on a probabilistic model of VDJ rearrangement. TCRdb's own reprocessing of the public reads used fastp at Q25 and MiXCR and kept productive beta chains. Each record represents a unique CDR3 protein, reported with the most common genes and DNA among its rows. The V and J calls shown here were made by TCRdb, not taken from the authors' results. For this sample the table gives about 200,000 distinct CDR3 sequences, of which more than 10% were detected only once. The ten largest clones capture 15% to 20% of the sample.

The sample comes from a study of CD8 T cells in ankylosing spondylitis (TCRdb year 2017). Regarding the study in general: To find TCR variants linked to disease, the study profiled T cell receptor beta repertoires in ankylosing spondylitis patients and healthy donors. The whole study cohort included about a hundred healthy donors and 20 to 25 ankylosing spondylitis patients. Peripheral blood was sampled, and synovial fluid was additionally collected from ankylosing spondylitis patients.

The paper's findings and limits, for the study overall: The disease-linked clones had a CD8+ phenotype and were found at relatively low frequencies in peripheral blood. The disease-linked clones were reported to be significantly enriched in matched synovial fluid samples from ankylosing spondylitis patients. Blood from ankylosing spondylitis patients appeared to be characterized by a TCR beta motif composed of several highly homologous amino acid variants. Some motif variants had previously been reported in the synovial fluid and blood of reactive arthritis patients, which suggests shared mechanisms of disease initiation.

This sequence originates from a male donor with ankylosing spondylitis or in good health (not recorded which). The sample taken for sequencing was blood, either unsorted or a sorted T cell fraction (not recorded which).

The CDR3 reads as follows: CASSIAGDPPYNEQFF. At the DNA level, the sequence is TGTGCCAGTAGTATAGCGGGAGACCCCCCTTACAATGAGCAGTTCTTC. The sequence links TRBV19 to TRBJ2-1, with a weak D call of TRBD2 (6 bases match). Taken from the germline V gene (reference sequence), the CDR1 and CDR2 loops are LNHDA and SQIVND. Including cysteine and phenylalanine, the CDR3 has 16 amino acids. The sequence is cut down to CDR3 DNA, 48 bases in frame from base 1. V is clipped by 1 base and J by 4 bases, and the sequence between their germline boundaries is 14 bases long.